The T cell receptor (beta chain) described here comes from a study of CD8 T cells in Susac syndrome. The patients serving as multiple sclerosis controls were treatment-naive. They had stable or active relapsing-remitting disease and fulfilled revised McDonald criteria. V was pared by 5 bases and J by 0 bases, with 16 bases between. The CDR3 runs to 17 residues. Germline V CDR1 and CDR2: MNHNS, SASEGT. cDNA came from about 0.51 to 1 ug RNA primed by random hexamers. MiXCR was run by TCRdb on the immunoSEQ multiplex PCR reads, yielding one entry per CDR3 protein. The sample holds just over 150,000 distinct CDR3 sequences, roughly 94% seen once.

This TCR was recovered from a human donor with multiple sclerosis. This rearrangement joins TRBV6-1 to TRBJ2-2, with a possible D match to TRBD2 (5 bases). The sequencing sample was made of CD8+ T cells from PBMCs. The CDR3 DNA is TGTGCCAGCAGTCTGAAGGGAGTTGCCTCGAACACCGGGGAGCTGTTTTTT. Translated, it gives CASSLKGVASNTGELFF.